This TCR beta chain is from a study of T cells in Graves' hyperthyroidism and ophthalmopathy. This clonotype was counted many times. TCR beta CDR3 regions were amplified from RNA. The HTBI primer set was used in a first-round RT-PCR of the TCR CDR3. TCRdb reprocessed the multiplex PCR reads via MiXCR and lists one record per CDR3 protein. Altogether a few hundred thousand distinct CDR3 sequences are present, about 20% being singletons, with the ten largest covering approximately 25%. The sequencing input was blood. This TCR derives from a man aged 18-30 years with Graves' hyperthyroidism.

The CDR3 sequence: CASSSRNTGTYEQYF. CDR3 nucleotides: TGTGCCAGCAGTTCCCGGAATACAGGGACTTACGAGCAGTACTTC. The rearrangement uses TRBV12-3 or TRBV12-4 and TRBJ2-7; either TRBD1 or TRBD2 may fit D (6 bases each). V lost 4 bases and J 4 bases, leaving 17 bases between the germline ends. The CDR3 covers 15 residues.